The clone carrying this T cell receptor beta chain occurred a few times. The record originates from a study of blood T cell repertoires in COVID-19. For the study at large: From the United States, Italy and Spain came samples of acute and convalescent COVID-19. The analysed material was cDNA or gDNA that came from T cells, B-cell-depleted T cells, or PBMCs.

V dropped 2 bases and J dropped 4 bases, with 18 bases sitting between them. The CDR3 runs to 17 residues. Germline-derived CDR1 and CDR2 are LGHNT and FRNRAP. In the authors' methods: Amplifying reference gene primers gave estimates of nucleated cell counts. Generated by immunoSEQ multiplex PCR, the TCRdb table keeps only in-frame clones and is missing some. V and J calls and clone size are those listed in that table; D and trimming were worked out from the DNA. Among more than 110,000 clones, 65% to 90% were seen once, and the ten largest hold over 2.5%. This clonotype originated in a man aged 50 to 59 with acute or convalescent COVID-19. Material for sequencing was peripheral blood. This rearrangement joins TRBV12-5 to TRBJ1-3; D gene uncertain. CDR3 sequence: CASGLHVLSTRGNTIYF. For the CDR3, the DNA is TGTGCTAGTGGTTTGCATGTTCTCTCGACTCGGGGAAACACCATATATTTT.